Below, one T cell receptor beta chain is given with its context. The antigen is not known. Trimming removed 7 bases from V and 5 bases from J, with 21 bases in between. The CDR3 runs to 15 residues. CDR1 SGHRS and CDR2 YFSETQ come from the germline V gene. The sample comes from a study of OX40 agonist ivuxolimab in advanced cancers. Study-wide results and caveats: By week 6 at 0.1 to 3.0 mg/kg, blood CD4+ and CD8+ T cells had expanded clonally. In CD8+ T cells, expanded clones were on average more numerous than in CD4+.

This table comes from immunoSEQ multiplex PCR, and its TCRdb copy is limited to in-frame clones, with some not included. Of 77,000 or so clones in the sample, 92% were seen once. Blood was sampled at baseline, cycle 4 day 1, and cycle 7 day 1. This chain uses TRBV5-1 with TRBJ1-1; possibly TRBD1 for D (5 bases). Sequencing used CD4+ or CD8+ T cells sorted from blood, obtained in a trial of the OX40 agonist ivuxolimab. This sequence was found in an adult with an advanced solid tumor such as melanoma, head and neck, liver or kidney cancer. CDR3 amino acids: CASGGPLTGGTEAFF. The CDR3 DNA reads TGCGCCAGCGGTGGCCCCCTCACGGGGGGGACTGAAGCTTTCTTT.